The following is a T cell receptor (beta chain) sequence with its context. Its recognized antigen is unknown. Base qualities are missing; no much larger clone stands one base away. This specimen comes from a study of human T cells and chemical hapten exposure (dated by TCRdb to about 2021). With regard to the full study: For sensitization, 2% DPC in acetone was applied to a 2 cm by 2 cm area of upper inner arm skin. Most of the patients in the cohort were female, and the cohort covered alopecia areata with under or over 50% scalp involvement, alopecia totalis and alopecia universalis. Patch testing was performed on the upper back with Finn chambers containing 0.01% DPC, and the patch tests were scored after 6 days according to International Contact Dermatitis Research Group standards. Approximately 28 alopecia patients provided blood for TCR sequencing at one to four time points (pre-sensitization, 2, 6 and 24 weeks). Throughout the study period of around 24 weeks, patients also received therapeutic DPC doses to the scalp every week. The study tracked peripheral blood TCR repertoire changes in vivo during primary and secondary sensitization to the hapten diphenylcyclopropenone (DPC) in alopecia patients. Patient blood was sampled pre-sensitization (week 0) and at 2, 6 and about 24 weeks after DPC sensitization. Libraries were combined into a pool for sequencing, and differences in TCR yield between samples came mainly from small differences in library volumes within the pool.

Findings and caveats that apply to the study as a whole: The number of PT1 expanded TCRs positively correlated with patch test score, significant at thresholds 8, 16 and 32 but not 4. All patients had alopecia, a presumed autoimmune disease, so their immune response might differ from that of healthy individuals. Significantly more large CDR3 similarity clusters were formed by expanded TCRs than by pre-sensitization or healthy control sets, consistent with antigen-driven responses. Repeated subsampling changed both the strength of the expansion versus patch-test correlation and the threshold at which the correlation became significant. DPC sensitization did not change the number of TCRs with a frequency above 1 in 1000, and there was no evidence of changes in global repertoire structure.

Library preparation was by RACE. Sequencing was carried out with a NextSeq 500. During library preparation, unique molecular identifiers were attached to individual cDNA molecules so that TCRs could be counted in a quantitative, reproducible way. Each blood RNA sample was used to sequence both TCR alpha and TCR beta chains. In the source study's methods: Samples had a median of 95,638 TCRs, with a range from about 23,224 to 750,000. The Decombinator software suite was used to annotate V, J and CDR3 in the TCR reads. To make PS versus PT1 abundance plots, every sample was subsampled to the same number of TCRs (28,000). TCRs were defined as expanded if absent before sensitization and observed at least eight times at the 2-week time point. The raw public reads went through TCRdb reprocessing: fastp at Q25, MiXCR clone calling, in-frame beta chains kept. A single entry per CDR3 protein holds the most common genes and DNA from its merged rows. The V and J calls come from TCRdb's annotation, not from the publication. The sample table records about 260,000 distinct CDR3 sequences; approximately 8.6% of these occur just once. Jointly, the top ten make up 2% to 2.5% of the sample.

Trimming takes 4 bases from V and 2 bases from J, and the germline ends sit 12 bases apart. CDR1 SGHAT and CDR2 FQDESV are derived from the germline V gene (reference sequence). The CDR3 spans 15 residues, from the cysteine through the phenylalanine. Only the CDR3 DNA is retained, 45 bases long and in frame from the first base. Taken with the paper, the label for time point translates to: pre-sensitization, week 0. Per the publication, the treatment or condition label means: therapeutic diphenylcyclopropenone sensitization with weekly scalp DPC. At every patch-test visit, the blood draw took place before the patch test was put on. Eligible patients were aged 18 to 70, diagnosed with alopecia, deemed suitable for DPC therapy, and excluded if pregnant. Total RNA was extracted from unfractionated whole blood that had been collected in Tempus Blood RNA tubes.

This sample comprised whole blood, obtained in connection with sensitization to the hapten diphenylcyclopropenone (DPC). Recombination joined TRBV11-1 with TRBJ2-1, with a tentative D gene TRBD1 over 6 matching bases. This TCR was recovered from a middle-aged woman with alopecia areata. Some clones in this sample may be carry-over from other donors' samples. The CDR3 here reads CASSSGTRTYNEQFF. In nucleotide form, the sequence is TGTGCCAGCAGCTCCGGGACAAGGACCTACAATGAGCAGTTCTTC.